This T cell receptor beta chain was observed in a study of OX40 agonist ivuxolimab in advanced cancers. Regarding the study in general: The costimulatory receptor OX40 (CD134) was targeted by ivuxolimab, a fully human IgG2 agonistic monoclonal antibody. The monotherapy dose-escalation portion (N of about 50 patients) of the phase I ivuxolimab trial is reported in the paper. Patients were allowed to have had prior anti-PD-1, anti-PD-L1 or anti-CTLA-4 therapy, and 40% of the dose-escalation patients had been treated with checkpoint inhibitors. Peripheral TCRbeta sequencing aimed to test whether ivuxolimab altered TCR sequence diversity and caused clonal T-cell expansion. Intravenous ivuxolimab was administered to patients every 2 weeks at six dose levels: 0.01, 0.1, 0.3, 1.5, 3 and 10 mg/kg. Partial responses occurred in three dose-escalation patients: two with cutaneous melanoma and one with hepatocellular carcinoma. The dose-escalation cohort was 82.7% male with a mean age of around 64 years, ranging from about 20 to 85. Of the roughly 51 patients in dose escalation, 19 had hepatocellular carcinoma, roughly 15 had melanoma, 9 had renal cell carcinoma and 9 had head and neck cancer. Findings and caveats that apply to the study as a whole: At doses of 0.1 to 3.0 mg/kg, clonal expansion of both CD4+ and CD8+ T cells in blood was seen between baseline and week 6. In partial responders in the 0.1-3.0 mg/kg groups, normalized peripheral clonal expansion was found to be among the lowest, especially among CD8+ T cells. The antigen specificity of the peripheral T cells that underwent clonal expansion was not determined. After ivuxolimab, CD8+ T cells had more expanded clones than CD4+ T cells on average. Low levels of normalized T-cell clonal expansion were also seen in some patients who did not respond.

On this clone itself: Its antigen has not been determined. No much larger clone is present one base from it, and per-base qualities are unavailable.

CDR1 and CDR2, per the germline V gene, are SGHTA and FQGTGA. Cut back by 5 bases and 2 bases, the V and J ends lie 13 bases apart. The CDR3 spans 14 residues, from the cysteine through the phenylalanine. CDR3 DNA is the only sequence kept; it has 42 bases, read in frame from the first base. Patients with autoimmune disease history or receiving systemic immunosuppression were excluded from the trial. In every dose cohort, peripheral blood was drawn for TCR sequencing at baseline, cycle 4 day 1, and cycle 7 day 1. The samples were drawn from a first-in-human, open-label, multicenter phase I dose-escalation trial of ivuxolimab. The trial enrolled adults with locally advanced or metastatic head and neck squamous cell, hepatocellular, melanoma or renal cell carcinoma. Before TCR sequencing, CD4+ T cells and CD8+ T cells were sorted from peripheral blood as separate populations. Genomic DNA was isolated from the sorted cells so that the TCRbeta CDR3 region could be sequenced. TCRbeta CDR3 regions were sequenced using the immunoSEQ Assay. The table comes from immuneACCESS by way of TCRdb, which keeps in-frame sequences with V and J called. Part of the clones is missing from these tables; in studies checked, under half for an unresolved V gene and the rest for unknown reasons. Within this sample are 60,000 or so clones, with nearly 95% of them counted one time only. The ten largest clones represent around an eighth of the sample.

The chain links TRBV7-3 with TRBJ2-7; there is no confident call for the D gene. The clonotype comes from an adult with an advanced solid tumor such as melanoma, head and neck, liver or kidney cancer. This specimen was CD4+ or CD8+ T cells sorted from blood, taken in a trial of the OX40 agonist ivuxolimab. The encoded CDR3 is CASSPTHNAYEQYF. The DNA sequence is TGTGCCAGCAGCCCAACCCACAACGCCTACGAGCAGTACTTC.